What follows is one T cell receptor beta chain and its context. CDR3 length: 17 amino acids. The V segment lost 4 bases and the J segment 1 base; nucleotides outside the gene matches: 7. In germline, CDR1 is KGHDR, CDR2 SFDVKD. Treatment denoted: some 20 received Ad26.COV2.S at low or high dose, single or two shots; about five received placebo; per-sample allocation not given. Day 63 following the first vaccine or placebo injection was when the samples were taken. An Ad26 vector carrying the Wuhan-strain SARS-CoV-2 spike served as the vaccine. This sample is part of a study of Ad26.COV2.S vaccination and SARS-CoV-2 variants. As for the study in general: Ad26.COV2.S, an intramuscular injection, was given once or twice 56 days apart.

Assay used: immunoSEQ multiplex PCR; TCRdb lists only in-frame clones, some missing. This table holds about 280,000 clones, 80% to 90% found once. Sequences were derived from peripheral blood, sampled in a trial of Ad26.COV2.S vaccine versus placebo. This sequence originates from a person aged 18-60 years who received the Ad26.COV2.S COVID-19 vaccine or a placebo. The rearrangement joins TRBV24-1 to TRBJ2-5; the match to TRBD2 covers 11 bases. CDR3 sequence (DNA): TGTGCCACCAGTGACCGAGTGGGACTAGCGGTCCAAGAGACCCAGTACTTC. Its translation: CATSDRVGLAVQETQYF.